The TCR beta chain under discussion was sequenced for a study of CD4 and CD8 cells across lung adenocarcinoma regions. TCRdb re-called the PCR reads with MiXCR, one entry per CDR3 protein. The table lists about 8,700 distinct CDR3 sequences, 50% of them singletons. As for this clonotype: A read error may account for a junction end that differs from germline.

Germline V gives CDR1 MNHNS, CDR2 SASEGT. This CDR3 spans 13 amino acids. Donors had localized lung adenocarcinoma, a non-small cell lung cancer. This chain connects TRBV6-1 to TRBJ2-2, with 7 bases matching TRBD2. The clonotype was recovered from a female donor with lung adenocarcinoma. The CD4 and CD8 labels of this study may be unreliable. Sequenced sample: CD8+ T cells from the margin of a lung tumor. The CDR3 region has the DNA TGTGCCAGCAGTGGACGGACTAGAGGGGAGCTGTATTTT. As protein: CASSGRTRGELYF.